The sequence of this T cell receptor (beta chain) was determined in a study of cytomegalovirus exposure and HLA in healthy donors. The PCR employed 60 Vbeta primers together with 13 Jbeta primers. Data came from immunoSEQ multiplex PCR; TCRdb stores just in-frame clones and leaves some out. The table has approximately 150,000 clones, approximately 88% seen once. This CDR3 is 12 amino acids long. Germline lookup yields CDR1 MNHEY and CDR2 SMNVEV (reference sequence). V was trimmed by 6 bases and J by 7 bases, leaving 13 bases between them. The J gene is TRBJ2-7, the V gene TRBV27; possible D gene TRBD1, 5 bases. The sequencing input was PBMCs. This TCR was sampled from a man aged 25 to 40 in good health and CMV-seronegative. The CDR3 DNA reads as TGTGCCAGCAGAAGGCAGGGTTGGGAGCAGTACTTC. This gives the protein CASRRQGWEQYF.